This T cell receptor beta chain was recovered during a study of long-term antiretroviral therapy in people with HIV. Germline CDR1 and CDR2: LNHNV and YYDKDF (reference sequence). The CDR3 spans 12 residues. V was clipped by 3 bases and J by 12 bases; unmatched bases: 5. All donors provided no fewer than one pre-ART and no fewer than two post-ART PBMC samples. Researchers report immunoSEQ v3.0 was run at survey level. Repertoires were generated with immunoSEQ multiplex PCR, while TCRdb's copy carries only in-frame clones and drops some. The sample holds approximately 17,000 clones, 81% seen once. The receptor was derived from a man aged 25-45 years with HIV. The chain combines TRBV15 with TRBJ2-1; 7 bases agree with TRBD2. Sequenced material: unsorted PBMCs, taken roughly 1.2 years before starting antiretroviral therapy. CDR3 region: CATSSSAGVQFF. The DNA for the CDR3 is TGTGCCACCAGCAGCTCGGCGGGAGTGCAGTTCTTC.